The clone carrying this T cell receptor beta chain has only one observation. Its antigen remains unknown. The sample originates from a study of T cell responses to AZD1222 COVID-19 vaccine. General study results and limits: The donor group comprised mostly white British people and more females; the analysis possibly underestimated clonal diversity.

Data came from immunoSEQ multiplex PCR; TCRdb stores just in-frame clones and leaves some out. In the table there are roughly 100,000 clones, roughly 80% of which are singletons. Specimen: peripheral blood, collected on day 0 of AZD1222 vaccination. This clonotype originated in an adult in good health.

DNA of the CDR3: TGTGCCAGCTCACTCATTTTCGCAGGAGAGATGAACACTGAAGCTTTCTTT. Its translation is CASSLIFAGEMNTEAFF. This chain joins TRBV18 and TRBJ1-1; D gene ambiguous. Per the germline V gene, CDR1 is KGHSH and CDR2 is LQKENI. The CDR3 is 17 amino acids. V was cut by 4 bases and J by 0 bases, with 18 bases left in between. Complete variable domain (other parts from reference TRBV18 and TRBJ1-1): NAGVMQNPRHLVRRRGQEARLRCSPMKGHSHVYWYRQLPEEGLKFMVYLQKENIIDESGMPKERFSAEFPKEGPSILRIQQVVRGDSAAYFCASSLIFAGEMNTEAFFGQGTRLTVV.